Below, 26 T cell receptor beta chains from the same sample are listed, as sequenced in a study of shared clonotypes between healthy human individuals. Assay: immunoSEQ multiplex PCR; the TCRdb copy retains only in-frame clones and omits some. Of approximately 590,000 clones in the sample, roughly 95% are singletons; the top ten hold less than 0.13%. In the naive CD8 group, cells lacked CD45RO and were positively selected for CCR7, so terminally differentiated effector memory CD45RA+ cells were left out. The source material was naive CD8+ T cells sorted from blood. Every receptor here comes from a woman in her twenties or thirties in good health.

This clone was seen just once. This chain uses TRBV19 with TRBJ1-3, with TRBD1 matching over 9 bases. CDR1 is LNHDA and CDR2 is SQIVND in the germline V gene (reference sequence). The length of the CDR3 is 15 residues. V was clipped by 7 bases and J by 3 bases; unmatched bases: 7. Here the CDR3 reads CASTLDRGHGNTIYF. The CDR3 bases are TGTGCCAGTACCTTGGACAGGGGCCATGGAAACACCATATATTTT. Using reference TRBV19 and TRBJ1-3 for the parts outside the CDR3, the full variable domain is DGGITQSPKYLFRKEGQNVTLSCEQNLNHDAMYWYRQDPGQGLRLIYYSQIVNDFQKGDIAEGYSVSREKKESFPLTVTSAQKNPTAFYLCASTLDRGHGNTIYFGEGSWLTVV.

J is TRBJ1-1 and V is TRBV28; D uncertain. Germline V gene data show CDR1 as MDHEN and CDR2 as SYDVKM. The CDR3 spans 11 residues. Trimming took 6 bases from V and 5 from J, leaving 7 bases between them. The CDR3 nucleotides are TGTGCCAGCAGCGCCACTACTGAAGCTTTCTTT. Amino acid sequence: CASSATTEAFF.

As for this clone: In the same sample, other DNA sequences code for this CDR3. The genes are TRBV19 and TRBJ2-7; perhaps TRBD2 as D (6 bases). V was trimmed by 3 bases and J by 2 bases, leaving 8 bases between them. CDR3 size: 13 residues. Looked up from germline, CDR1 is LNHDA and CDR2 is SQIVND (reference sequence). DNA for the CDR3: TGTGCCAGTAGTATTGGGAGGACCTACGAGCAGTACTTC. This sequence encodes CASSIGRTYEQYF.

The rearrangement joins TRBV7-9 to TRBJ2-6; D might be TRBD1 (7 bases). Trimming took off 7 bases at V and 0 bases at J, with 19 bases between the two ends. The CDR3 runs to 18 residues. CDR1 is SEHNR, CDR2 FQNEAQ, per germline (reference sequence). CDR3 in amino acids: CASTGYGTAGSGANVLTF. As DNA, the CDR3 is TGTGCCAGCACCGGGTACGGGACAGCGGGCTCTGGGGCCAACGTCCTGACTTTC.

This chain connects TRBV5-5 to TRBJ1-5, with D tentatively TRBD1 (5 bases). Germline assignment: CDR1 SGHKS and CDR2 YYEKEE (reference sequence). The CDR3 runs to 15 residues. The germline V and J ends were trimmed by 2 bases and 2 bases, with 11 bases remaining between them. The CDR3: CASSFFRDGNQPQHF. CDR3 nucleotides: TGTGCCAGCAGCTTCTTCAGGGATGGCAATCAGCCCCAGCATTTT.

The rearrangement links TRBV19 to TRBJ2-1; D remains ambiguous. Germline CDR1 reads LNHDA; CDR2 reads SQIVND (reference sequence). The CDR3 consists of 12 residues. V was cut by 7 bases and J by 5 bases, with 9 bases left in between. The CDR3 loop is CASKLGNNEQFF. The CDR3 DNA reads as TGTGCCAGTAAATTAGGGAACAATGAGCAGTTCTTC.

This chain uses TRBV4-1 with TRBJ2-7, with D possibly being TRBD1 or TRBD2 (5 bases each). The V and J ends lost 0 bases and 6 bases respectively, with 15 bases between them. The CDR3 is 15 residues long. Germline V gives CDR1 MGHRA, CDR2 YSYEKL. CDR3 sequence: CASSQDPGPKTEQYF. In nucleotides, the CDR3 is TGCGCCAGCAGCCAAGATCCGGGGCCTAAGACCGAGCAGTACTTC.

V is TRBV9 and J is TRBJ2-7; 9 bases match TRBD1. CDR1 and CDR2 (germline): SGDLS, YYNGEE. The CDR3 consists of 14 residues. V shed 4 bases, J shed 3 bases, and the junction held 5 bases outside the gene matches. CDR3 amino acids: CASSPGTGNYEQYF. CDR3 nucleotides: TGTGCCAGCAGCCCGGGGACAGGGAACTACGAGCAGTACTTC. Together with reference TRBV9 and TRBJ2-7, the CDR3 gives the full variable domain: DSGVTQTPKHLITATGQRVTLRCSPRSGDLSVYWYQQSLDQGLQFLIQYYNGEERAKGNILERFSAQQFPDLHSELNLSSLELGDSALYFCASSPGTGNYEQYFGPGTRLTVT.

V gene TRBV5-6 combines with J gene TRBJ2-7, with 9 positions matching TRBD2. The CDR3 contains 17 residues. Germline loops: CDR1 SGHDT, CDR2 YYEEEE. The V segment lost 4 bases and the J segment 2 bases; nucleotides outside the gene matches: 13. In nucleotides, the CDR3 is TGTGCCAGCAGCATTAGCGGGAGCATCACCCACACCTACGAGCAGTACTTC. The encoded protein is CASSISGSITHTYEQYF.

The V and J genes are TRBV28 and TRBJ2-3; 8 bases agree with TRBD1. Germline V gene lookup returns CDR1 MDHEN and CDR2 SYDVKM. This CDR3 region has 16 residues. The J segment lost 2 bases and the V segment lost 5 bases, leaving 9 bases of the junction unmatched. This CDR3 is CASSPTGGHYTDTQYF. The CDR3 bases are TGTGCCAGCAGTCCCACAGGGGGACACTACACAGATACGCAGTATTTT.

The chain combines TRBV13 with TRBJ2-1, with 7 bases lining up with TRBD1. There are 16 residues in the CDR3. The germline V gene encodes CDR1 PRHDT and CDR2 FYEKMQ (reference sequence). The ends lost 3 bases at V and 3 bases at J; junction bases unmatched: 8. DNA for the CDR3: TGTGCCAGCAGCTTGCACGCCGGGACAGACTACAATGAGCAGTTCTTC. It codes for CASSLHAGTDYNEQFF.

The chain links TRBV6-5 to TRBJ2-2; D unclear. CDR1 and CDR2 (germline): MNHEY, SVGAGI. V was cut by 6 bases and J by 6 bases, with 11 bases left in between. The CDR3 totals 13 residues. The CDR3 loop is CASSPPGPGELFF. For the CDR3, the DNA is TGTGCCAGCAGCCCTCCGGGCCCCGGGGAGCTGTTTTTT.

Comments on this clone: This sample includes further DNA sequences coding for the same CDR3. The J gene is TRBJ2-5, the V gene TRBV7-9; D may be TRBD2 (5 bases). V lost 5 bases and J lost 5, with 12 bases in between. The germline CDR1 and CDR2 sequences are SEHNR and FQNEAQ (reference sequence). This CDR3 region has 13 residues. This chain's CDR3 is CASSLEGPETQYF. The CDR3 nucleotides read TGTGCCAGCAGCCTCGAGGGCCCGGAGACCCAGTACTTC.

The genes are TRBV13 and TRBJ2-3; unclear D gene. The V end was cut by 0 bases, the J end by 4 bases, with 2 bases between. Germline CDR1 is PRHDT and CDR2 is FYEKMQ (reference sequence). There are 12 residues in the CDR3. The CDR3 loop is CASSLGSDTQYF. CDR3 nucleotides: TGTGCCAGCAGCTTAGGTTCAGATACGCAGTATTTT. The full variable domain, in which reference TRBV13 and TRBJ2-3 provide the parts outside the CDR3, is AAGVIQSPRHLIKEKRETATLKCYPIPRHDTVYWYQQGPGQDPQFLISFYEKMQSDKGSIPDRFSAQQFSDYHSELNMSSLELGDSALYFCASSLGSDTQYFGPGTRLTVL.

The chain carries TRBV27 and TRBJ2-5, with 12 bases identical to TRBD1. V was clipped by 4 bases and J by 4 bases; unmatched bases: 4. The CDR3 is 15 amino acids. The germline V gene has CDR1 MNHEY and CDR2 SMNVEV (reference sequence). In DNA, the CDR3 is TGTGCCAGCAGTTGGGGACAGGGGGCCGGAGAGACCCAGTACTTC. As protein: CASSWGQGAGETQYF.

The genes are TRBV28 and TRBJ2-7; no reliable D call. Germline loops: CDR1 MDHEN, CDR2 SYDVKM. The ends were cut back, 7 bases at V and 2 bases at J, with 18 bases in the middle. This CDR3 has 15 residues. The DNA of the CDR3 is TGTGCCAGCAATTCCCCTCGCAGGTTACCCTACGAGCAGTACTTC. It yields the protein CASNSPRRLPYEQYF.

This chain uses TRBV27 with TRBJ1-1, with D unclear. V was cut by 2 bases and J by 5 bases, with 12 bases left in between. Germline assignment: CDR1 MNHEY and CDR2 SMNVEV (reference sequence). CDR3 size: 14 residues. The CDR3 sequence is CASSLIGTATEAFF. The CDR3 region has the DNA TGTGCCAGCAGTTTAATCGGCACTGCGACTGAAGCTTTCTTT.

The V gene is TRBV27, the J gene TRBJ2-7; TRBD1 is a possible D gene (6 bases). Germline V CDR1 and CDR2: MNHEY, SMNVEV (reference sequence). This CDR3 has 12 amino acids. Trimming took 10 bases from V and 3 from J, leaving 13 bases between them. CDR3 residues: CATQGRDYEQYF. CDR3 coding DNA: TGTGCCACCCAGGGGAGAGACTACGAGCAGTACTTC.

The rearrangement uses TRBV7-9 and TRBJ2-7; the match to TRBD1 covers 9 bases. The germline V gene encodes CDR1 SEHNR and CDR2 FQNEAQ (reference sequence). Trimming took 4 bases from V and 7 from J; bases not matched to a gene: 14. The CDR3 loop spans 16 amino acids. CDR3 amino acids: CASSSRAGTGPREQYF. The CDR3 region has the DNA TGTGCCAGCAGCTCTCGAGCCGGGACAGGGCCCAGGGAGCAGTACTTC.

V gene TRBV9 combines with J gene TRBJ1-2; the D gene is possibly TRBD1 (5 bases). The CDR3 is made up of 14 amino acids. V was shortened by 0 bases and J by 6 bases, with 12 bases between the two germline ends. Germline loops: CDR1 SGDLS, CDR2 YYNGEE. CDR3 DNA sequence: TGTGCCAGCAGCGTAGGGGCAGGGATTAATGGCTACACCTTC. Its translation: CASSVGAGINGYTF.

The chain links TRBV6-4 to TRBJ1-1; D gene uncertain. V was pared by 0 bases and J by 0 bases, with 2 bases between. Germline CDR1 is MRHNA and CDR2 is SNTAGT. The CDR3 covers 13 residues. CDR3 bases: TGTGCCAGCAGTGACTCAGTGAACACTGAAGCTTTCTTT. It translates to CASSDSVNTEAFF.

The chain couples TRBV19 to TRBJ2-5; no reliable D call. This CDR3 is 13 amino acids long. Germline V gives CDR1 LNHDA, CDR2 SQIVND (reference sequence). Trimming removed 8 bases at V and 3 bases at J, with 13 bases between. CDR3 sequence (DNA): TGTGCCAGTGGTTCGGACGGAGAAGAGACCCAGTACTTC. Its translation: CASGSDGEETQYF.

This clone has more than one count but fewer than ten. The V call is TRBV19, the J call TRBJ1-5; D gene ambiguous. CDR3 length equals 15 residues. V was cut by 5 bases and J by 1 base, with 12 bases left in between. Germline V lookup: CDR1 LNHDA, CDR2 SQIVND (reference sequence). CDR3 in amino acids: CASSLWSGSNQPQHF. The CDR3 nucleotides are TGTGCCAGTAGTCTTTGGTCTGGGAGCAATCAGCCCCAGCATTTT.

The genes are TRBV7-6 and TRBJ1-1; 7 positions agree with TRBD1. The V gene end was trimmed by 4 bases and the J gene end by 0 bases; junction bases not matched to a gene: 2. CDR1 SGHVS and CDR2 FNYEAQ come from the germline V gene. This CDR3 is built from 14 residues. Written as DNA, the CDR3 is TGTGCCAGCAGCTCGGGACAGCTGAACACTGAAGCTTTCTTT. Amino acids: CASSSGQLNTEAFF.

The rearrangement joins TRBV6-1 to TRBJ1-2, with D possibly being TRBD1 (6 bases). Germline V gene lookup returns CDR1 MNHNS and CDR2 SASEGT. V lost 6 bases and J lost 4, with 9 bases in between. The CDR3 extends over 12 amino acids. CDR3 residues: CASRDSSYGYTF. In DNA, the CDR3 is TGTGCCAGCAGGGACAGTTCCTATGGCTACACCTTC.

This rearrangement joins TRBV29-1 to TRBJ1-1, with TRBD1 as a possible D gene (5 bases). This CDR3 comprises 13 residues. Germline CDR1 reads SQVTM; CDR2 reads ANQGSEA. Trimming cost V 3 bases and J 0 bases, with 8 bases left between them. The CDR3 loop is CSVEEGMNTEAFF. In nucleotides, the CDR3 is TGCAGCGTTGAGGAGGGGATGAACACTGAAGCTTTCTTT.